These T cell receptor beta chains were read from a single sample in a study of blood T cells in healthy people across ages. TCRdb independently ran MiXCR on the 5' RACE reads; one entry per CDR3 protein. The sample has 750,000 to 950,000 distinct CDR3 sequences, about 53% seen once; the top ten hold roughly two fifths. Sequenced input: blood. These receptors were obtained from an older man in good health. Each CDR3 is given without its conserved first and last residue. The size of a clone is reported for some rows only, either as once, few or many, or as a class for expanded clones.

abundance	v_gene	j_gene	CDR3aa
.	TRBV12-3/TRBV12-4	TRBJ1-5	ASSSRGTGQPQH
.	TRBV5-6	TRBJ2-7	ASLPRLAGSYEQY
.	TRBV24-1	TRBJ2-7	ATSGPRRGYEQY
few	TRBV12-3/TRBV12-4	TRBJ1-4	ASSSLGPAEEKLF
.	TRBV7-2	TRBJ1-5	ASSFRGDRAQPQH
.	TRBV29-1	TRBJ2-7	SVEAGLGEQY
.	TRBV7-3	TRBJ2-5	ASSPRTGSEETQY
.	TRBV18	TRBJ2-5	ASSPPGGRASNEQY
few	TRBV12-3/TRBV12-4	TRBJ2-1	ASSDRTPFRPYNEQF
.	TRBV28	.	ASSLREQGRYEQY
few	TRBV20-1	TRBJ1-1	SAEPPPTQWNTEAF
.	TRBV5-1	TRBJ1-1	ASSLGQGTAF
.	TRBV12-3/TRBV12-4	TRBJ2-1	ASSPNRGPGYNEQF
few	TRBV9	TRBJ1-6	ASSRSNSPLH
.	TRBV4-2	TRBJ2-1	ASSRSVGDRGRNEQF
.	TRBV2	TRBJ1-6	ASSVYRGPGSPLH